This TCR beta chain originates from a study of OX40 agonist ivuxolimab in advanced cancers. Study overall: It was permissible to have had prior anti-PD-1, anti-PD-L1 or anti-CTLA-4 therapy, and around 40% had some.

The study's findings and limits: Dosing at 0.1 to 3.0 mg/kg was accompanied by clonal expansion of CD4+ and CD8+ blood T cells by week 6.

A note on this clone: Antigen: not known.

Germline CDR1 reads MNHEY; CDR2 reads SVGAGI. Trimming stripped 4 bases from V and 2 bases from J, with 8 bases between. The CDR3 is 14 residues long. Assay: immunoSEQ multiplex PCR; the TCRdb copy retains only in-frame clones and omits some. The repertoire holds tens of thousands of clones, with 70% to 90% as singletons. This TCR derives from an adult with an advanced solid tumor such as melanoma, head and neck, liver or kidney cancer. The material was CD4+ or CD8+ T cells sorted from blood, obtained in a trial of the OX40 agonist ivuxolimab. The chain couples TRBV6-5 to TRBJ2-2; tentative D call: TRBD2 (6 bases). CDR3: CASSWGTNTGELFF. The CDR3 region has the DNA TGTGCCAGCAGTTGGGGGACTAACACCGGGGAGCTGTTTTTT.